One sample yielded the 29 T cell receptor beta chains listed below, sequenced in a study of tumor-infiltrating lymphocytes in primary liver carcinoma. The source material, 20-30 mg of unsorted bulk tissue, was used to co-extract RNA and DNA. The input was approximately 0.45 ug total RNA; TCR beta cDNA was made from it with a constant-region primer. Researchers made the TCR beta libraries by running three nested multiplex PCR rounds with slightly modified ARM-PCR. Researchers ran the first two PCR rounds for approximately 9 cycles each with TRBV1-TRBV30 forward primers and a C-beta reverse primer. TCRdb reprocessed the multiplex PCR reads via MiXCR and lists one record per CDR3 protein. Of approximately 45,000 distinct CDR3 sequences in the sample, approximately 71% are singletons; the top ten hold less than 50%. Sequenced sample: tumor-adjacent normal liver tissue. These receptors all stem from a woman in her 30s with primary liver carcinoma and hepatitis B virus infection.

Comments on this clonotype: Relative to the germline gene, one junction end is altered; a read error may explain this. The genes are TRBV11-2 and TRBJ2-1; D not resolved. This CDR3 region has 15 residues. The germline V gene encodes CDR1 SGHAT and CDR2 FQNNGV. The CDR3 sequence: CTSSLEHVTYNEHFF. The CDR3 DNA reads TGTACCAGCAGCTTAGAACATGTTACTTACAATGAGCACTTCTTC.

Note on this clonotype: A much larger clone lies a single base off, so this may be a read error. The CDR3 carries no conserved terminal phenylalanine or tryptophan, so it likely arises from a read error. This chain links TRBV12-3 or TRBV12-4 with TRBJ1-4; the D is unclear. The CDR3 has 15 amino acids. V gave up 3 bases and J gave up 5 bases, with 13 bases separating them. In DNA, the CDR3 is TGTGCCAGCAGTTTTCACGGAACCATGAATGAAAAACTGTTTTCT. Amino acid sequence: CASSFHGTMNEKLFS.

A word on this clonotype: The CDR3 does not end in the conserved phenylalanine or tryptophan, so this is likely a read error. Here the CDR3 reads CASSPSETYEQYS. CDR3 nucleotide sequence: TGTGCCAGCAGTCCCAGCGAGACCTACGAGCAGTACTCA. The chain joins TRBV6-2 or TRBV6-3 to TRBJ2-7; D remains unclear. This CDR3 contains 13 residues. Germline values: CDR1 MNHEY, CDR2 SVGEGT. V lost 5 bases, J lost 2 bases, and 10 bases lay in between.

This clonotype was found once. Since no conserved phenylalanine or tryptophan closes the CDR3, a read error is the likely cause. The rearrangement uses TRBV5-6 and TRBJ1-6; possibly TRBD1 for D (6 bases). The CDR3 runs to 15 residues. CDR1 SGHDT and CDR2 YYEEEE come from the germline V gene. This CDR3 reads CDSSPRGGWNSPLHY. The CDR3 coding sequence is TGTGACAGCAGCCCCCGGGGGGGCTGGAATTCACCCCTCCACTAT.

For this clonotype: Its ends do not fully match the called genes, so a read error is possible. The chain is built from TRBV11-2 and TRBJ2-3; TRBD2 is a possible D gene (5 bases). Looked up from germline, CDR1 is SGHAT and CDR2 is FQNNGV. CDR3 size: 16 residues. CDR3: CACGPRETSSTDAQYF. The CDR3, as DNA: TGTGCCTGCGGCCCGAGGGAGACGTCGAGCACAGATGCGCAGTATTTT.

This clonotype was detected many times. V gene TRBV6-5 combines with J gene TRBJ1-2, with D uncertain. The CDR3 sequence is 13 residues long. Germline V lookup: CDR1 MNHEY, CDR2 SVGAGI. V was trimmed by 0 bases and J by 8 bases, leaving 10 bases between them. The CDR3 nucleotides read TGTGCCAGCAGTTACTCCGGCAGGCACGGCTACACCTTC. As protein: CASSYSGRHGYTF.

On this clonotype itself: Germline is not matched at one junction end, which may reflect a read error. The chain is built from TRBV6-1 and TRBJ2-1; TRBD1 aligns across 8 bases. Per germline, CDR1 MNHNS and CDR2 SASEGT. This CDR3 contains 15 residues. CDR3 protein: CASSESLQGADEQLF. In DNA, the CDR3 is TGTGCCAGCAGTGAATCTCTGCAGGGGGCGGATGAGCAGCTCTTC.

This clonotype was detected ten times or more. This may come from a read error, since a much larger clone is one base off. The chain joins TRBV6-5 to TRBJ2-1, with a tentative D call TRBD2 (6 bases). The germline V gene has CDR1 MNHEY and CDR2 SVGAGI. This CDR3 contains 15 residues. The CDR3: CTSSRDWSSYNEQFF. The CDR3 DNA follows: TGTACCAGCAGTAGGGACTGGAGCTCCTACAATGAGCAGTTCTTC.

A remark on this clonotype: Given a much more abundant clone one base away, this may be a read error. No conserved phenylalanine or tryptophan is present at the end of the CDR3, so a read error is the likely explanation. V usage is TRBV7-6 and J usage is TRBJ2-1; 9 bases are a match to TRBD2. V lost 5 bases, J lost 6 bases, and 8 bases stayed unmatched. The CDR3 is 15 residues long. Germline V CDR1 and CDR2: SGHVS, FNYEAQ. CDR3 coding DNA: TGTGCCAGCAGCCCCCCTGGCGGGAGGGCCAATGAGCAGTTCATC. Translated, it gives CASSPPGGRANEQFI.

About this clonotype: Given the absence of the conserved phenylalanine or tryptophan at the CDR3 end, a read error is likely. The V and J genes are TRBV5-4 and TRBJ2-1; tentative D call: TRBD2 (6 bases). CDR3 length equals 14 residues. Looked up from germline, CDR1 is SGHNT and CDR2 is YYREEE (reference sequence). The V end lost 5 bases, the J end lost 7 bases, and 16 bases lay between the germline ends. The CDR3 reads CASSVDYSTNEQFL. The CDR3 DNA follows: TGTGCCAGCAGTGTGGACTATAGCACGAATGAGCAGTTCCTC.

This clonotype has ten or more counts. The rearrangement links TRBV28 to TRBJ1-4; no definite D call. Germline lookup yields CDR1 MDHEN and CDR2 SYDVKM. The CDR3 loop spans 11 amino acids. V was pared by 3 bases and J by 7 bases, with 3 bases between. CDR3 protein: CASSLGEKLFF. For the CDR3, the DNA is TGTGCCAGCAGTTTGGGTGAAAAACTGTTTTTT.

This clonotype is medium-sized (0.01 to 0.1%) in the sample. The chain uses TRBV4-1 and TRBJ2-7; the D gene is possibly TRBD1 (6 bases). The germline V gene has CDR1 MGHRA and CDR2 YSYEKL. The CDR3 totals 16 residues. Trimming took off 0 bases at V and 5 bases at J, with 17 bases between the two ends. The CDR3 DNA is TGCGCCAGCAGCCAAGATCCCCGGAACAGGGTCCACGAGCAGTACTTC. It translates to CASSQDPRNRVHEQYF.

A remark on this clonotype: The junction and the germline gene differ at one end; a read error may be behind it. This sequence joins TRBV4-3 and TRBJ2-1, with a weak D call TRBD2 (5 bases). CDR3 length: 16 residues. Germline V gene data show CDR1 as LGHNA and CDR2 as YSLEER. The CDR3 spells CASSQNEGSSNNEQFF. The CDR3 nucleotides read TGCGCCAGCAGTCAAAATGAGGGAAGCTCCAACAATGAGCAGTTCTTC.

The J gene is TRBJ2-7, the V gene TRBV12-3 or TRBV12-4, with D unclear. The V gene lost 7 bases and the J gene lost 6 bases, with 16 bases spanning the gap. The CDR3 runs to 13 residues. CDR3: CASIQFGYCEQYF. The CDR3 nucleotides are TGTGCCAGCATCCAATTTGGGTACTGCGAGCAGTACTTC.

Comment on this clonotype: At one boundary the junction diverges from the germline segment, which might be a read error. The chain uses TRBV30 and TRBJ2-1; 8 positions match TRBD2. This CDR3 is 15 amino acids long. Germline loops: CDR1 GTSNPN, CDR2 SVGIG (reference sequence). CDR3 in DNA: TGTGCCTTGAGTGAACCGATAGCGGGACAATGGGAGCAGTTCTTC. Translated, it gives CALSEPIAGQWEQFF.

The rearrangement links TRBV4-1 to TRBJ2-1; TRBD2 matches 8 bases. Germline V gene data show CDR1 as MGHRA and CDR2 as YSYEKL. CDR3 length equals 16 residues. The ends lost 6 bases at V and 7 bases at J; junction bases unmatched: 14. The CDR3 loop reads CASRHAGTRDWNEQFF. CDR3 sequence (DNA): TGCGCCAGCAGACATGCCGGGACTAGGGATTGGAATGAGCAGTTCTTC.

About this clonotype itself: The junction does not match germline at one end; this may be a read error. The chain is built from TRBV6-5 and TRBJ1-2; D may be TRBD1 (5 bases). The germline V gene encodes CDR1 MNHEY and CDR2 SVGAGI. The CDR3 is 16 amino acids. The CDR3 DNA sequence: TGTACCGCGTCGGTCTCTGGGGGGTCAGCCAACTATGGGTACACCTTC. It translates to CTASVSGGSANYGYTF.

On this clonotype: The junction differs from germline at one of its ends, possibly a read error. The CDR3 nucleotides are TGTGCCAGCAGCAACGCCGCTTACACCGGAGAGCTGCTTTTT. Its protein product is CASSNAAYTGELLF. The rearrangement links TRBV7-8 to TRBJ2-2; D unclear. Germline CDR1 is SGHVS and CDR2 is FQNEAQ. The CDR3 is 14 residues long.

On this clonotype itself: The junction shows a germline mismatch at one end, possibly a read error. The CDR3 protein is CARSQGRGPNYGYTF. Written as DNA, the CDR3 is TGTGCCAGGAGCCAAGGTCGGGGCCCTAACTATGGCTACACCTTC. This chain joins TRBV4-2 and TRBJ1-2; the D gene is possibly TRBD1 (5 bases). The CDR3 loop spans 15 amino acids. Looked up from germline, CDR1 is LGHNA and CDR2 is YNFKEQ.

This clonotype was detected a few times. At one end the junction does not follow the germline gene, possibly because of a read error. The V and J genes are TRBV11-3 and TRBJ2-3; 7 bases agree with TRBD2. The CDR3 has 19 amino acids. The germline CDR1 and CDR2 sequences are SGHNT and YENEEA. Here the CDR3 DNA reads TGTGCCAGTAGCTTAGGTTTTGGGGCGGGAGCAGGAGCCACAGATACGCAGTATTTT. This encodes CASSLGFGAGAGATDTQYF.

About this clonotype: It is likely a read error, because the conserved phenylalanine at the end of the CDR3 is missing. The rearrangement uses TRBV11-1 and TRBJ2-3; the D gene could be TRBD1 or TRBD2 (5 bases each). From germline, CDR1 is SGHAT and CDR2 FQDESV (reference sequence). The CDR3 is 19 residues long. Here the CDR3 reads CAGSSGGSSVGARTDTQYL. The DNA of the CDR3 is TGTGCAGGCAGCTCTGGGGGAAGCTCTGTTGGAGCCCGCACAGATACGCAGTATCTT.

CDR3 bases: TGTGTCACCCAACAGGGGAGTGAGCAGTACTTC. Amino acid sequence: CVTQQGSEQYF. V and J are TRBV6-5 and TRBJ2-7, with 7 positions matching TRBD1. The CDR3 spans 11 residues. Germline loops: CDR1 MNHEY, CDR2 SVGAGI.

This chain links TRBV4-1 with TRBJ2-4; D is perhaps TRBD1 (6 bases). Between the trimmed V and J ends, which lost 5 bases and 15 bases, there was a span of 29 bases. CDR3 length equals 16 residues. Germline loops: CDR1 MGHRA, CDR2 YSYEKL. CDR3 sequence (DNA): TGCGCCAGCAGCTCAGGGATGAATGGGGACACGAGCAAGTGGTACTTC. It yields the protein CASSSGMNGDTSKWYF.

The sample holds one count of this clonotype. A read error may account for a junction end that differs from germline. The chain uses TRBV4-2 and TRBJ2-6, with D possibly matching TRBD1 (5 bases). CDR3 length equals 17 residues. Germline CDR1 is LGHNA and CDR2 is YNFKEQ. The CDR3: CTSSQDASSSGAKTLTF. DNA for the CDR3: TGTACCAGCAGCCAAGACGCCAGTAGCTCTGGGGCCAAGACCCTGACTTTC.

In regard to this clonotype: A much larger clone lies one base from this, so it may be a read error. This chain links TRBV7-9 with TRBJ2-1; D gene unclear. Germline-derived CDR1 and CDR2 are SEHNR and FQNEAQ (reference sequence). CDR3 size: 12 residues. The V end lost 2 bases, the J end lost 6 bases, and 5 bases lay between the germline ends. The CDR3 region is CASSLSANEQFF. In DNA form, the CDR3 reads TGTGCCAGCAGCTTATCCGCCAATGAGCAGTTCTTC.

A note on this clonotype: At one end, the junction sequence differs from germline, possibly due to a read error. The V call is TRBV7-8, the J call TRBJ2-3, with 7 bases matching TRBD2. This CDR3 has 15 amino acids. Germline lookup yields CDR1 SGHVS and CDR2 FQNEAQ. The DNA for the CDR3 is TGTGCCAGCAGCCCCCCCAGCGGGGAAACAGATACTCAGTATTTT. Amino acids: CASSPPSGETDTQYF.

The chain recombines TRBV6-1 with TRBJ2-3; D is unresolved. The CDR3 is made up of 14 amino acids. Germline V gives CDR1 MNHNS, CDR2 SASEGT. DNA of the CDR3: TGTGGCATCAGTGTTGTGTGGTTTACAGATACGCAGTATTTT. This gives the protein CGISVVWFTDTQYF.

This clonotype is termed large (0.1 to 1%). The gene calls are TRBV11-2 and TRBJ2-2; D remains ambiguous. This CDR3 has 16 amino acids. CDR1 SGHAT and CDR2 FQNNGV come from the germline V gene. Trimming took off 5 bases at V and 1 base at J, with 14 bases between the two ends. As DNA, the CDR3 is TGTGCCAGCAGCCCCGATCCCCAATTGAACACCGGGGAGCTGTTTTTT. Amino acid sequence: CASSPDPQLNTGELFF.

The rearrangement links TRBV6-6 to TRBJ2-1, with TRBD2 matching over 7 bases. Trimming took 6 bases from V and 13 from J; bases not matched to a gene: 21. Germline V gene data show CDR1 as MNHNY and CDR2 as SVGAGI (reference sequence). The CDR3 has 16 residues. The CDR3 is CASSRGLLAPLTEQFF. The CDR3 DNA reads as TGTGCCAGCAGCCGGGGCTTACTAGCGCCCCTTACTGAACAGTTCTTC.